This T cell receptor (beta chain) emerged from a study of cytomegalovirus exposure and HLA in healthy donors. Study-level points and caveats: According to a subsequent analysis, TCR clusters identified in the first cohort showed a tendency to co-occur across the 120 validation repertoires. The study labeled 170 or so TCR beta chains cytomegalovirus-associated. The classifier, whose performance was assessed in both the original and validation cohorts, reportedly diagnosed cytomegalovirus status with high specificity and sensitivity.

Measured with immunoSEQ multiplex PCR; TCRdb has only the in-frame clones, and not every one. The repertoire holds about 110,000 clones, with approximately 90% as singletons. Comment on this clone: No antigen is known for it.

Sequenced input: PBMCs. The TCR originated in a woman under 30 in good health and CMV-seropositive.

CDR3 nucleotide sequence: TGTGCCAGCAGCCACCGACAGGGCAGCGGAAACACCATATATTTT. Amino acid sequence: CASSHRQGSGNTIYF. J is TRBJ1-3 and V is TRBV7-9; 7 positions match TRBD1. Germline lookup yields CDR1 SEHNR and CDR2 FQNEAQ (reference sequence). CDR3 size: 15 residues. J was trimmed by 4 bases and V by 5 bases; bases with no gene match: 8.